The 22 T cell receptor beta chains listed next were all sequenced from one sample in a study of shared clonotypes between healthy human individuals (dated by TCRdb to 2019 to 2021). CD8 naive samples consisted of CD45RO-negative cells that were positively selected for CCR7, yielding a CD45RA+CCR7+ population without TemRA cells. The library relied on the immunoSEQ multiplex PCR assay. In its TCRdb copy, this immuneACCESS table keeps in-frame sequences only and misses some clones. Where compared with another copy, unresolved V genes explain less than half of these, and the others have no known cause. The sample data list over 800,000 clones, and approximately 92% of these were observed just once. Clones ranked in the top ten supply nearly 25% of the sample. Sequenced material: naive CD8+ T cells sorted from blood. This specimen's cell subset or site label, interpreted: CD45RA+CCR7+. The receptors here all came from a man aged 25-40 years in good health.

V is TRBV7-2 and J is TRBJ2-3; D may be TRBD2 (6 bases). Per germline, CDR1 SGHTA and CDR2 FQGNSA. V was pared by 0 bases and J by 6 bases, with 16 bases between. The CDR3 runs 16 residues. The CDR3 nucleotides are TGTGCCAGCAGCTTAGCCCGGGACTCCTCGGGGGATACGCAGTATTTT. Protein sequence: CASSLARDSSGDTQYF.

Only a few counts were recorded for this clone. The chain employs TRBV16 and TRBJ2-7; D uncertain. This CDR3 spans 12 amino acids. Deletions cut 0 bases from V and 4 bases from J, with 4 bases between. Germline V gene sequence: CDR1 KGHSY, CDR2 FQNENV. CDR3 bases: TGTGCCAGCAGCCAATCGGTGTACGAGCAGTACTTC. Amino acid sequence: CASSQSVYEQYF.

The chain employs TRBV5-4 and TRBJ2-1; D tentatively reads TRBD1 or TRBD2 (5 bases each). The ends were cut back, 2 bases at V and 5 bases at J, with 17 bases in the middle. CDR1 and CDR2 from the germline V gene are SGHNT and YYREEE (reference sequence). There are 16 residues in the CDR3. CDR3 DNA: TGTGCCAGCAGCTTTGGGACGGCTTTAGGACACAATGAGCAGTTCTTC. This sequence encodes CASSFGTALGHNEQFF.

This chain links TRBV5-1 with TRBJ2-7, with 11 nucleotides matching TRBD2. The germline CDR1 and CDR2 sequences are SGHRS and YFSETQ. V was pared by 5 bases and J by 4 bases, with 11 bases of the junction left unmatched. There are 16 residues in the CDR3. The CDR3 nucleotides read TGCGCCAGCAGACCTCCAACTAGCGGGAGTTTGTACGAGCAGTACTTC. As protein: CASRPPTSGSLYEQYF.

This clone was counted between two and nine times. This chain connects TRBV19 to TRBJ2-7; no firm D call. Germline V gene data show CDR1 as LNHDA and CDR2 as SQIVND (reference sequence). Trimming stripped 10 bases from V and 7 bases from J, with 23 bases between. This CDR3 contains 14 residues. CDR3 in DNA: TGTGCCACCAGTACCGGCCGAGAAGTAGCAGAGCAGTACTTC. Residues: CATSTGREVAEQYF.

The rearrangement links TRBV7-9 to TRBJ2-2; 8 bases match TRBD2. The CDR3 is 19 residues long. Losses at the gene ends were 3 bases for V and 1 base for J; bases not matched to a gene: 13. Germline CDR1 reads SEHNR; CDR2 reads FQNEAQ (reference sequence). The CDR3 DNA is TGTGCCAGCAGCTTTCCCGAGTGGGCGGGAGGACGGAACACCGGGGAGCTGTTTTTT. Amino acid sequence: CASSFPEWAGGRNTGELFF.

V usage is TRBV29-1 and J usage is TRBJ1-2; no definite D call. This CDR3 spans 13 amino acids. Germline lookup yields CDR1 SQVTM and CDR2 ANQGSEA. V gave up 0 bases and J gave up 5 bases, with 10 bases separating them. The CDR3 bases are TGCAGCGTTGAAGATCCCACAACGTATGGCTACACCTTC. It codes for CSVEDPTTYGYTF.

CDR3 DNA sequence: TGTGCCAGCAGCCAACTGACAGGGGGCTTAACAGATACGCAGTATTTT. This translates into CASSQLTGGLTDTQYF. The chain carries TRBV28 and TRBJ2-3; TRBD1 matches at 10 bases. This CDR3 is 16 amino acids long. Germline loops: CDR1 MDHEN, CDR2 SYDVKM. V trimming: 6 bases; J trimming: 3 bases; junction bases outside the gene matches: 9.

The chain joins TRBV6-5 to TRBJ1-4; D may be TRBD1 (6 bases). Per the germline V gene, CDR1 is MNHEY and CDR2 is SVGAGI. Trimming stripped 9 bases from V and 1 base from J, with 15 bases between. The CDR3 length is 15 residues. CDR3 amino acids: CASRTGIRTNEKLFF. The CDR3 DNA reads TGTGCCAGTAGAACAGGGATTCGAACTAATGAAAAACTGTTTTTT.

The chain combines TRBV11-3 with TRBJ2-7, with D maybe TRBD2 (6 bases). The V and J ends lost 5 bases and 2 bases respectively, with 13 bases between them. There are 14 residues in the CDR3. Per the germline V gene, CDR1 is SGHNT and CDR2 is YENEEA. The CDR3, as DNA: TGTGCCAGCAGCGTCGGGACTGCGACCTACGAGCAGTACTTC. Translation gives CASSVGTATYEQYF. Full variable domain (rest looked up from reference TRBV11-3 and TRBJ2-7): EAGVVQSPRYKIIEKKQPVAFWCNPISGHNTLYWYLQNLGQGPELLIRYENEEAVDDSQLPKDRFSAERLKGVDSTLKIQPAELGDSAVYLCASSVGTATYEQYFGPGTRLTVT.

The chain combines TRBV28 with TRBJ2-7; D not certain. V was cut by 3 bases and J by 3 bases, with 12 bases left in between. CDR1 MDHEN and CDR2 SYDVKM come from the germline V gene. CDR3 length equals 14 residues. Here the CDR3 reads CASSFLENRYEQYF. The CDR3 DNA follows: TGTGCCAGCAGTTTTCTTGAGAACCGCTACGAGCAGTACTTC.

This clone was seen a single time. The same CDR3 also results from other DNA sequences found in this sample. CDR3 region: CASSFVGNEQYF. CDR3 DNA sequence: TGTGCCAGCAGTTTCGTGGGCAACGAGCAGTACTTC. The chain recombines TRBV28 with TRBJ2-7; D not resolved. The V end was cut by 3 bases, the J end by 5 bases, with 8 bases between. Per germline, CDR1 MDHEN and CDR2 SYDVKM. This CDR3 is 12 amino acids long. The whole variable domain, remainder taken from reference TRBV28 and TRBJ2-7, is DVKVTQSSRYLVKRTGEKVFLECVQDMDHENMFWYRQDPGLGLRLIYFSYDVKMKEKGDIPEGYSVSREKKERFSLILESASTNQTSMYLCASSFVGNEQYFGPGTRLTVT.

This chain joins TRBV7-9 and TRBJ2-1; D is unclear. Germline loops: CDR1 SEHNR, CDR2 FQNEAQ (reference sequence). The V end lost 4 bases, the J end lost 10 bases, and 11 bases lay between the germline ends. The CDR3 spans 12 residues. The CDR3 region has the DNA TGTGCCAGCAGCTATCAGGAATTGGAGCAGTTCTTC. It codes for CASSYQELEQFF.

V is TRBV5-1 and J is TRBJ2-3; possible D gene TRBD2, 5 bases. CDR3 length: 16 amino acids. Per germline, CDR1 SGHRS and CDR2 YFSETQ. The V gene lost 0 bases and the J gene lost 1 base, with 12 bases spanning the gap. Here the CDR3 DNA reads TGCGCCAGCAGCTTGGAATCGAGCGGAGGCACAGATACGCAGTATTTT. Translated, it gives CASSLESSGGTDTQYF.

The chain is built from TRBV12-5 and TRBJ2-1; D possibly corresponds to TRBD2 (6 bases). CDR1 LGHNT and CDR2 FRNRAP come from the germline V gene. Trimming stripped 0 bases from V and 8 bases from J, with 17 bases between. The length of the CDR3 is 16 residues. DNA of the CDR3: TGTGCTAGTGGTTTGGTATCCCCCGGGAGTAACCATGAGCAGTTCTTC. Residues: CASGLVSPGSNHEQFF.

The chain couples TRBV25-1 to TRBJ1-6, with 11 bases lining up with TRBD1. The CDR3 length is 13 residues. CDR1 and CDR2 (germline): MGHDK, SYGVNS. CDR3 in DNA: TGTACCCGGACTCGGGACAGGGGGTCACCCCTCCACTTT. It codes for CTRTRDRGSPLHF. The entire variable domain, with the rest obtained from reference TRBV25-1 and TRBJ1-6, is as follows: EADIYQTPRYLVIGTGKKITLECSQTMGHDKMYWYQQDPGMELHLIHYSYGVNSTEKGDLSSESTVSRIRTEHFPLTLESARPSHTSQYLCTRTRDRGSPLHFGNGTRLTVT.

The chain uses TRBV5-1 and TRBJ2-3, with 7 bases aligning to TRBD2. Unmatched junction bases numbered 16, after V lost 2 bases and J lost 1 base. The CDR3 extends over 19 amino acids. Germline CDR1 is SGHRS and CDR2 is YFSETQ. CDR3 coding DNA: TGCGCCAGCAGCTTACAAGGTCGGTGGACTAGAGGCGGCACAGATACGCAGTATTTT. Amino acid sequence: CASSLQGRWTRGGTDTQYF.

The chain carries TRBV19 and TRBJ1-1; no clear D gene. This CDR3 has 12 residues. CDR1 and CDR2 from the germline V gene are LNHDA and SQIVND (reference sequence). Trimming left V 7 bases short and J 1 base short, with 7 bases between. CDR3 in amino acids: CASKNPNTEAFF. CDR3 sequence (DNA): TGTGCCAGTAAGAACCCGAACACTGAAGCTTTCTTT.

V and J are TRBV18 and TRBJ2-7; 8 nucleotides line up with TRBD2. This CDR3 has 15 amino acids. Germline CDR1 and CDR2: KGHSH and LQKENI. Trimming removed 3 bases from V and 4 bases from J; junction bases left unmatched: 8. CDR3 residues: CASSPSRGAGYEQYF. In DNA form, the CDR3 reads TGTGCCAGCTCACCCTCGCGGGGGGCAGGATACGAGCAGTACTTC.

The J gene is TRBJ1-2, the V gene TRBV15, with 7 nucleotides matching TRBD1. This CDR3 comprises 16 residues. In germline, CDR1 is LNHNV, CDR2 YYDKDF (reference sequence). J lost 3 bases, V lost 0 bases, and 7 bases had no gene match. This chain's CDR3 is CATSRDQTGYDYGYTF. The CDR3, as DNA: TGTGCCACCAGCAGAGACCAGACAGGGTATGACTATGGCTACACCTTC.

CDR3 protein: CASSLEGWGVQYF. The CDR3 DNA is TGTGCCAGCAGCTTAGAGGGCTGGGGAGTGCAGTACTTC. The V and J genes are TRBV11-2 and TRBJ2-7, with a tentative D call TRBD2 (5 bases). V lost 0 bases and J lost 9, with 12 bases in between. The CDR3 has 13 amino acids. Germline loops: CDR1 SGHAT, CDR2 FQNNGV.

For this clone: Additional DNA sequences in this sample encode the identical CDR3. The genes are TRBV27 and TRBJ2-3; 10 nucleotides align to TRBD2. The junction had 4 bases not matched to a gene; V was cut back by 6 bases and J by 1 base. The germline gives CDR1 MNHEY, CDR2 SMNVEV (reference sequence). This CDR3 region has 15 residues. The CDR3 DNA reads TGTGCCAGCAGCCCCGGGACTAGCGGCACAGATACGCAGTATTTT. Its protein product is CASSPGTSGTDTQYF.